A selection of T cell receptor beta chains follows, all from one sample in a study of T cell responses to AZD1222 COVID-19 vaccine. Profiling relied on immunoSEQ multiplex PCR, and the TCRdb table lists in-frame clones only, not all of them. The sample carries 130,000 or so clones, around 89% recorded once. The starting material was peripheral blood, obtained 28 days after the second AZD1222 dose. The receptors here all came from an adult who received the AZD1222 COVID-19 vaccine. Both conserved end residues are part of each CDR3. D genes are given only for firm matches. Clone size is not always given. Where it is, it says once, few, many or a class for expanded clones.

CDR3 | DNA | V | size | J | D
CASSLGQGQGAFF | TGCGCCAGCAGCTTGGGGCAGGGACAAGGAGCTTTCTTT | TRBV5-1 | - | TRBJ1-1 | -
CASSGTGDNEQFF | TGCGCCAGCTCCGGGACAGGTGACAATGAGCAGTTCTTC | TRBV5-1 | - | TRBJ2-1 | TRBD1
CASSEEGQDIFVGYTF | TGTGCCAGCAGTGAAGAGGGACAGGATATTTTTGTTGGCTACACCTTC | TRBV2 | - | TRBJ1-2 | TRBD1
CASSQEGQGYGYTF | TGTGCCAGCAGCCAAGAGGGACAGGGATATGGCTACACCTTC | TRBV3-1/TRBV3-2 | - | TRBJ1-2 | TRBD1
CATSDISLDHALHSNQPQHF | TGTGCCACCAGTGATATCTCCCTTGACCATGCCCTTCATAGCAATCAGCCCCAGCATTTT | TRBV24-1 | - | TRBJ1-5 | -
CASSLEDVNTEAFF | TGTGCCAGCAGCTTGGAAGACGTGAACACTGAAGCTTTCTTT | TRBV5-4 | - | TRBJ1-1 | -
CASSLNSGTVYGYTF | TGCGCCAGCAGCCTTAACTCCGGGACCGTCTATGGCTACACCTTC | TRBV5-1 | - | TRBJ1-2 | -
CATSGGGPLGYEQYF | TGTGCCACCAGCGGGGGAGGACCCCTAGGATACGAGCAGTACTTC | TRBV15 | - | TRBJ2-7 | -
CASSPSESYEQYF | TGTGCCAGCTCACCCTCCGAATCATACGAGCAGTACTTC | TRBV18 | - | TRBJ2-7 | -
CASRGGGLGYTF | TGTGCCAGCAGGGGCGGCGGGCTGGGCTACACCTTC | TRBV12-3/TRBV12-4 | few | TRBJ1-2 | -
CASSHNTEAFF | TGTGCCAGCAGCCACAACACTGAAGCTTTCTTT | TRBV6-5 | few | TRBJ1-1 | -
CAGGGLAGVYTQYF | TGTGCCGGGGGGGGACTAGCGGGAGTGTATACGCAGTATTTT | TRBV25-1 | - | TRBJ2-3 | TRBD2
CASSLGTADSGNTIYF | TGTGCCAGCAGCTTAGGGACTGCAGACTCTGGAAACACCATATATTTT | TRBV7-8 | - | TRBJ1-3 | -
CASSPPQGRRTFGNQPQHF | TGTGCCAGCAGTCCCCCCCAGGGACGCCGGACCTTCGGCAATCAGCCCCAGCATTTT | TRBV6-6 | - | TRBJ1-5 | -
CASSSRGSEQYF | TGTGCCAGCAGTTCCAGGGGTTCCGAGCAGTACTTC | TRBV27 | - | TRBJ2-7 | -
CASSLVVNTEAFF | TGTGCCAGCAGCTTAGTGGTGAACACTGAAGCTTTCTTT | TRBV7-2 | - | TRBJ1-1 | -
CASSVGQGAGDTQYF | TGTGCCAGCAGCGTAGGCCAGGGGGCGGGAGATACGCAGTATTTT | TRBV9 | - | TRBJ2-3 | TRBD1
CASRSFFSGANVLTF | TGTGCCAGTAGGTCGTTTTTCTCTGGGGCCAACGTCCTGACTTTC | TRBV19 | - | TRBJ2-6 | -
CASSLGQGHTEAFF | TGTGCCAGCAGTTTAGGACAGGGACACACTGAAGCTTTCTTT | TRBV6-6 | once | TRBJ1-1 | TRBD1
CSVGDQRGYNEQFF | TGCAGCGTTGGGGATCAGCGGGGTTACAATGAGCAGTTCTTC | TRBV29-1 | few | TRBJ2-1 | TRBD2
CATSRVEGVHEKLFF | TGTGCCACCAGCAGAGTGGAAGGGGTTCATGAAAAACTGTTTTTT | TRBV15 | - | TRBJ1-4 | -
CASSPQGDYEQYF | TGCGCCAGCAGCCCCCAGGGTGACTACGAGCAGTACTTC | TRBV5-1 | - | TRBJ2-7 | -
CASSHQIRRSYEQYF | TGTGCCAGTAGCCACCAGATCCGTAGATCCTACGAGCAGTACTTC | TRBV19 | - | TRBJ2-7 | -
CASSATGSNYGYTF | TGTGCCAGCAGTGCGACAGGTTCTAACTATGGCTACACCTTC | TRBV25-1 | - | TRBJ1-2 | -
CASSEDQGPAYNEQFF | TGTGCCAGCAGTGAAGATCAGGGGCCAGCCTACAATGAGCAGTTCTTC | TRBV25-1 | - | TRBJ2-1 | -
CASSLLGTQGENTEAFF | TGTGCCAGCAGCTTATTGGGGACGCAGGGCGAGAACACTGAAGCTTTCTTT | TRBV7-9 | once | TRBJ1-1 | -
CASPRIRVLYGYTF | TGTGCCAGCCCAAGGATCAGGGTCCTCTATGGCTACACCTTC | TRBV21-1 | - | TRBJ1-2 | -
CATRSGVSGNTIYF | TGTGCCACCAGATCAGGTGTTTCTGGAAACACCATATATTTT | TRBV15 | - | TRBJ1-3 | -
CASSQDPASSYNEQFF | TGCGCCAGCAGCCAAGATCCAGCGAGCTCCTACAATGAGCAGTTCTTC | TRBV4-1 | - | TRBJ2-1 | -
CASSYFRPNTEAFF | TGTGCCAGCAGTTACTTTAGGCCGAACACTGAAGCTTTCTTT | TRBV6-5 | - | TRBJ1-1 | -
CASSAEGDTEAFF | TGTGCCAGCAGTGCTGAGGGGGACACTGAAGCTTTCTTT | TRBV2 | - | TRBJ1-1 | -
CASSLGPTGSNQPQHF | TGTGCCAGCAGCCTTGGACCGACAGGAAGCAATCAGCCCCAGCATTTT | TRBV3-1/TRBV3-2 | - | TRBJ1-5 | -
CASSQSAGTYYGYTF | TGTGCCAGCAGCCAGTCAGCAGGGACGTACTATGGCTACACCTTC | TRBV3-1/TRBV3-2 | - | TRBJ1-2 | -
CASSPRDRGGYTF | TGTGCCAGCTCACCCCGGGACAGGGGAGGCTACACCTTC | TRBV18 | once | TRBJ1-2 | TRBD1
CASSLPGRDEQFF | TGTGCCAGCAGTTTACCAGGGAGAGATGAGCAGTTCTTC | TRBV12-3/TRBV12-4 | - | TRBJ2-1 | -
CAWRDRGYNSPLHF | TGTGCCTGGAGGGACAGGGGGTATAATTCACCCCTCCACTTT | TRBV30 | - | TRBJ1-6 | TRBD1
CASSLTVGNTIYF | TGTGCCAGCAGCTTAACAGTTGGAAACACCATATATTTT | TRBV11-2 | few | TRBJ1-3 | -
CASSTSRDLYGYTF | TGTGCCAGTAGCACGTCCAGAGATCTCTATGGCTACACCTTC | TRBV19 | - | TRBJ1-2 | -
CASRRGGWTYTDTQYF | TGTGCCAGCAGGAGAGGGGGGTGGACTTACACAGATACGCAGTATTTT | TRBV27 | - | TRBJ2-3 | -
CASSERTGFDYGYTF | TGTGCCAGCAGCGAGCGAACAGGGTTCGACTATGGCTACACCTTC | TRBV3-1/TRBV3-2 | - | TRBJ1-2 | -
CASSPDISGNTIYF | TGTGCCAGCAGCCCGGATATCTCTGGAAACACCATATATTTT | TRBV7-9 | - | TRBJ1-3 | -
CASSDSGTSNQPQHF | TGTGCCAGTAGTGACTCGGGGACAAGTAATCAGCCCCAGCATTTT | TRBV19 | - | TRBJ1-5 | -
CASSVVINYGYTF | TGTGCCAGCAGTGTGGTGATTAACTATGGCTACACCTTC | TRBV2 | - | TRBJ1-2 | -
CASSSVGDEKLFF | TGTGCCAGCAGTTCAGTGGGTGATGAAAAACTGTTTTTT | TRBV3-1/TRBV3-2 | - | TRBJ1-4 | -
CASSLGQGFGNTIYF | TGTGCCAGCAGCCTAGGACAGGGATTCGGAAACACCATATATTTT | TRBV9 | - | TRBJ1-3 | TRBD1
CAWTQGSTEAFF | TGTGCCTGGACGCAGGGGAGCACTGAAGCTTTCTTT | TRBV30 | - | TRBJ1-1 | -
CASSEGVAGLDTQYF | TGCGCCAGCAGTGAGGGGGTAGCGGGACTAGATACGCAGTATTTT | TRBV10-1 | - | TRBJ2-3 | TRBD2
CAGRDRGGTEAFF | TGTGCCGGTCGGGACAGGGGAGGAACTGAAGCTTTCTTT | TRBV2 | - | TRBJ1-1 | TRBD1
CAISRTDYEQFF | TGTGCCATCAGCAGGACCGACTATGAGCAGTTCTTC | TRBV10-3 | - | TRBJ2-1 | -
CAWSAGLVQPQHF | TGTGCCTGGAGTGCAGGGCTTGTTCAGCCCCAGCATTTT | TRBV30 | - | TRBJ1-5 | -
CASSFAAGSPGFDEQYF | TGTGCCAGCAGCTTTGCGGCCGGCTCACCAGGGTTCGACGAGCAGTACTTC | TRBV5-5 | - | TRBJ2-7 | -
CASSQDSGGSWSPLHF | TGCGCCAGCAGCCAAGACAGTGGTGGGAGTTGGTCACCCCTCCACTTT | TRBV4-1 | - | TRBJ1-6 | -
CASSHLQQPQHF | TGTGCCAGCAGCCACTTGCAACAGCCCCAGCATTTT | TRBV6-2/TRBV6-3 | - | TRBJ1-5 | -
CASSLAPMNTEAFF | TGTGCCAGCAGCTTAGCGCCCATGAACACTGAAGCTTTCTTT | TRBV11-2 | - | TRBJ1-1 | -